This T cell receptor beta chain was retrieved from a study of cytomegalovirus exposure and HLA in healthy donors. A word on this clone: Its specificity is unknown.

Notes on the study in general: The study found most TCR sequences rare, yet found some public TCRs in many donors. Subsequent analysis found a tendency for first-cohort TCR clusters to co-occur within the 90 to 150 validation repertoires.

Assay used: immunoSEQ multiplex PCR; TCRdb lists only in-frame clones, some missing. The table records fewer than 350,000 clones, roughly 88% of them present only once. V was cut by 1 base and J by 2 bases, with 12 bases left in between. Germline CDR1 and CDR2: SGHTA and FQGTGA. The CDR3 runs to 15 residues. The V and J genes are TRBV7-3 and TRBJ2-7, with D possibly TRBD1 on 6 matching bases. Sequenced input: PBMCs. The clonotype was recovered from a young woman in good health and CMV-seronegative. This CDR3 reads CASSLMQGSPYEQYF. The CDR3 region has the DNA TGTGCCAGCAGCTTAATGCAGGGGTCCCCCTACGAGCAGTACTTC. Drawing the rest from reference TRBV7-3 and TRBJ2-7, the complete variable domain is GAGVSQTPSNKVTEKGKYVELRCDPISGHTALYWYRQSLGQGPEFLIYFQGTGAADDSGLPNDRFFAVRPEGSVSTLKIQRTERGDSAVYLCASSLMQGSPYEQYFGPGTRLTVT.